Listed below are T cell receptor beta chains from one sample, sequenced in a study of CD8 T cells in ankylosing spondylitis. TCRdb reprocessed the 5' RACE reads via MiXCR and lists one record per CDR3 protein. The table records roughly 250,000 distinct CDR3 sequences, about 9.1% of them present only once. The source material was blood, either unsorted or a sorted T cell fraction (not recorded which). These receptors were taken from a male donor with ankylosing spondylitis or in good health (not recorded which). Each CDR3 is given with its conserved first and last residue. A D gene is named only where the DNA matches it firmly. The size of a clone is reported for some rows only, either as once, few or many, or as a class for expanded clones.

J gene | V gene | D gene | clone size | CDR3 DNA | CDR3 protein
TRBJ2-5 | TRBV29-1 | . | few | TGCAGCGGCGTAGACAGCTACCAAGAGACCCAGTACTTC | CSGVDSYQETQYF
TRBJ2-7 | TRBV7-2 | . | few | TGTGCCAGCACCACTACCGGGGCGGGCACCTACGAGCAGTACTTC | CASTTTGAGTYEQYF
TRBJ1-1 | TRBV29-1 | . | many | TGCAGCGTTGAAGCAACAGGGCGGGCTGAAGCTTTCTTT | CSVEATGRAEAFF
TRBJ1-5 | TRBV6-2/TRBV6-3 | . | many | TGTGCCAGCAGTTACGGGGCAGCACATCAGCCCCAGCATTTT | CASSYGAAHQPQHF
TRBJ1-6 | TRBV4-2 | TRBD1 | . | TGTGCCATGGGCCCCCGGACAGGGCGATCACCCCTCCACTTT | CAMGPRTGRSPLHF
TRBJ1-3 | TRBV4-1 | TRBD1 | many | TGCGCCAGCAGCAGGACGACAGGGGCTGGAAACACCATATATTTT | CASSRTTGAGNTIYF
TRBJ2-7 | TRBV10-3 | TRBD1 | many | TGTGCCACCAGACAGGGGGCTCCCTACGAGCAGTACTTC | CATRQGAPYEQYF
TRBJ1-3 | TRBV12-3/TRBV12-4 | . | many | TGTGCCAGCAGCCACAGGTCCTCTGGAAACACCATATATTTT | CASSHRSSGNTIYF
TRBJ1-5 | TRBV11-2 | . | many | TGTGCCAGCAGCTTAATGGGGACGAAGGGGCAGCCCCAGCATTTT | CASSLMGTKGQPQHF
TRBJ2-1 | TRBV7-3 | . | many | TGTGCCAGCAGCTTAACGCCCGGGCGGGAGCAGTTCTTC | CASSLTPGREQFF
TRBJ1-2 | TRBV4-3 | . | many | TGCGCCAGCAGCCAGGAAACGACAGGCTCCTGGGGCTACACCTTC | CASSQETTGSWGYTF
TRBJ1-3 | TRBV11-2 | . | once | TGTGCCAGCAGCTTCACTGGAAACACCATATATTTT | CASSFTGNTIYF
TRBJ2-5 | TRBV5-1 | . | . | TGCGCCAGCAGCGTACAGGGTAGTCGTGAAGAGACCCAGTACTTC | CASSVQGSREETQYF
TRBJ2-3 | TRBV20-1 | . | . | TGCAGTGCCAAAACCAGCTCGGGTGGCACAGATACGCAGTATTTT | CSAKTSSGGTDTQYF
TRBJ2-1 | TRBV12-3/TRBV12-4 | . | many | TGTGCCAGCAGTTTCCCACGGGATCCGGGGGTCTACAAGAATGAGCAGTTCTTC | CASSFPRDPGVYKNEQFF
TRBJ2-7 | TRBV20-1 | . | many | TGCAGTGCTAGAGGGCCCTTAGGATACGAGCAGTACTTC | CSARGPLGYEQYF
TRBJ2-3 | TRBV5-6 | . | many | TGTGCCAGCAGCTTGGGGTCGGGAGAGATCACAGATACGCAGTATTTT | CASSLGSGEITDTQYF
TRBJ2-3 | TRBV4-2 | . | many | TGTGCCAGCAGCCGCGACCTAGCGAGCACAGATACGCAGTATTTT | CASSRDLASTDTQYF
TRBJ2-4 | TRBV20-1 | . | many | TGCAGTGCTAGAGATGCCCTAGCCAAAAACATTCAGTACTTC | CSARDALAKNIQYF
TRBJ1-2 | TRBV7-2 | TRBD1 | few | TGTGCCAGCAGCTCCGGACAGGGTACTAACTATGGCTACACCTTC | CASSSGQGTNYGYTF
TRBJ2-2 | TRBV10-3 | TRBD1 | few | TGTGCCACCAGGGGACAGGGGAATACCGGGGAGCTGTTTTTT | CATRGQGNTGELFF
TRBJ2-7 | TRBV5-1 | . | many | TGCGCCAGCAGCTTGGTCGGGACGTCAGAAGAGCAGTACTTC | CASSLVGTSEEQYF
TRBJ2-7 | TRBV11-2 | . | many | TGTGCCAGCAGCTTAGGAAGAGGCAGGAGCTCCTACGAGCAGTACTTC | CASSLGRGRSSYEQYF
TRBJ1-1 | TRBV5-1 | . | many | TGCGCCAGCAGCGGGTCGGACCCGGGGACTGAAGCTTTCTTT | CASSGSDPGTEAFF
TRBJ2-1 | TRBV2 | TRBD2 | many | TGTGCCAGCAGAGGGACTAGCGGGAGCTTCAATGAGCAGTTCTTC | CASRGTSGSFNEQFF
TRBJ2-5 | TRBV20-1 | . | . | TGCAGTGCTAGTGCCGAGTTCCAAGAGACCCAGCACTTC | CSASAEFQETQHF
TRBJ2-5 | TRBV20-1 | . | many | TGCAGTGCTAGAGGCGGAGACGGCCGGTCTCAAGAGACCCAGTACTTC | CSARGGDGRSQETQYF
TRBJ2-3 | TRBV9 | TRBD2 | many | TGTGCCAGCAGCGCCGGAGTCACTAGCGGGCGCACAGATACGCAGTATTTT | CASSAGVTSGRTDTQYF
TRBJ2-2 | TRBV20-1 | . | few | TGCAGTGCTGCGCGTACTGGGACAAACACCGGGGAGCTGTTTTTT | CSAARTGTNTGELFF
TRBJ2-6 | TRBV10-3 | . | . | TGTGCCATCAGTCCCCGGGCCGACAGCTCTGGGGCCAACGTCCTGACTTTC | CAISPRADSSGANVLTF
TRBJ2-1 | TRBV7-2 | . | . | TGTGCCAGCGGCTCGGGACCTCTCTCCGTTGAGCAGTTCTTC | CASGSGPLSVEQFF
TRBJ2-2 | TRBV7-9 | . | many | TGTGCCAGCAGCCCGGGGCAGCCCACCGGGGAGCTGTTTTTT | CASSPGQPTGELFF
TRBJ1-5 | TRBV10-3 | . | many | TGTGCCATCAGCACAATGAATCAGCCCCAGCATTTT | CAISTMNQPQHF
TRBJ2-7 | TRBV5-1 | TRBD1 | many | TGCGCCAGCAGCTTCGGACAGGGGAGGCCCGAGCAGTACTTC | CASSFGQGRPEQYF
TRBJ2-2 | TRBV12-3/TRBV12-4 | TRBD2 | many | TGTGCCAGCAGCTCCCCACTAGCGGCCCTGAACACCGGGGAGCTGTTTTTT | CASSSPLAALNTGELFF
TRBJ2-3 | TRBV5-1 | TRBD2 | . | TGCGCCAGCAGCGCCGGGACTACCTATAGCACAGATACGCAGTATTTT | CASSAGTTYSTDTQYF
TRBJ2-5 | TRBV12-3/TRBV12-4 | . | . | TGTGCCAGCAGGCCAGGGGGAGGCTGGGAGACCCAGTACTTC | CASRPGGGWETQYF
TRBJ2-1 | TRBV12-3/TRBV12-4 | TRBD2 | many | TGTGCCAGCAGTCGGGGTCTAGCGGCTGCCTACAATGAGCAGTTCTTC | CASSRGLAAAYNEQFF
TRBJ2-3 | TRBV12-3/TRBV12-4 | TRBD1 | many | TGTGCCAGCAGTCAACGGGACAGTAGCACAGATACGCAGTATTTT | CASSQRDSSTDTQYF
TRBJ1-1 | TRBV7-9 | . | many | TGTGCCAGCAGCTTAGTGCAGCAGAACACTGAAGCTTTCTTT | CASSLVQQNTEAFF
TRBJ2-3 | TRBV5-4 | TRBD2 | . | TGTGCCAGCAGCCTACTAGCGGCCCTCGCAGATACGCAGTATTTT | CASSLLAALADTQYF
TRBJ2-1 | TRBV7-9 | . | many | TGTGCCAGCAGCTCGGCAGGGCGCGATAATGAGCAGTTCTTC | CASSSAGRDNEQFF
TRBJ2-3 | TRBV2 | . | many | TGTGCCAGCAGTGTTTCCGGGACGGCAGATACGCAGTATTTT | CASSVSGTADTQYF
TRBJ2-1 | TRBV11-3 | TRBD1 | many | TGTGCCAGCAGCTGGGGACAGGGGAGGGTACCCTACAATGAGCAGTTCTTC | CASSWGQGRVPYNEQFF
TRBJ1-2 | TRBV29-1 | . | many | TGCAGCGTTGGGACGGACTATGGCTACACCTTC | CSVGTDYGYTF
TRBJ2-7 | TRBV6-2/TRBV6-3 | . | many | TGTGCCAGCAGTTACTCCAGCGAGCAGTACTTC | CASSYSSEQYF
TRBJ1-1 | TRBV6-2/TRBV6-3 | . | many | TGTGCCAGCAGTTACGGGGGATTCGGAGCTTTCTTT | CASSYGGFGAFF
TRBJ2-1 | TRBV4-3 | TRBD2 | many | TGCGCCAGCAGCCAAGATCGATTAGGCGGGACTAGCGGCTACAATGAGCAGTTCTTC | CASSQDRLGGTSGYNEQFF
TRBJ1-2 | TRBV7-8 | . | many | TGTGCCAGCAGCTTAGGAGTTAACTATGGCTACACCTTC | CASSLGVNYGYTF
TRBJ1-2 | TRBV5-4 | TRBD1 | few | TGTGCCAGCTGGTACAGGGGGTCCAACTATGGCTACACCTTC | CASWYRGSNYGYTF
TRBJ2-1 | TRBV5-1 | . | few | TGCGCCAGCAGCTTGGGGGGATCAGGGAGCGGTGAGCAGTTCTTC | CASSLGGSGSGEQFF
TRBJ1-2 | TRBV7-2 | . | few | TGTGCCAGCAGCTTAGTGGTACAGGGCTCTGGCTACACCTTC | CASSLVVQGSGYTF
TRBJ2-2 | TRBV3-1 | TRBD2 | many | TGTGCCAGCAGCCAACTCGCGGGGGCCGGGGAGCTGTTTTTT | CASSQLAGAGELFF
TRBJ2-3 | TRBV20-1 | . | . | TGCAGTGCTGGCCCAACAGCCCCCTTCACAGATACGCAGTATTTT | CSAGPTAPFTDTQYF